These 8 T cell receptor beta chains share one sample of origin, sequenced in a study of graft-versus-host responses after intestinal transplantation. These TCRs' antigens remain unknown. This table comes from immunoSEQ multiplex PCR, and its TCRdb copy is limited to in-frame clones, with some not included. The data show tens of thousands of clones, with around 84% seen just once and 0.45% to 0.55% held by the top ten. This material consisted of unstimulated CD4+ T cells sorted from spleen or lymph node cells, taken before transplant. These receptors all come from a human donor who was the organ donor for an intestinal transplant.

CDR3 nucleotides: TGTGCCAGCAGCTTAGGGCGGGCCTACGAGCAGTACTTC. Translated: CASSLGRAYEQYF. The chain recombines TRBV7-2 with TRBJ2-7; D might be TRBD2 (5 bases). CDR1 is SGHTA, CDR2 FQGNSA, per germline. This CDR3 is built from 13 residues. The V gene lost 1 base and the J gene lost 2 bases, with 6 bases spanning the gap.

The CDR3 loop is CASSQAPNEQYF. The CDR3 region has the DNA TGTGCCAGCAGCCAAGCCCCAAACGAGCAGTACTTC. V gene TRBV14 combines with J gene TRBJ2-7, with no clear D. This CDR3 is 12 amino acids long. CDR1 and CDR2 from the germline V gene are SGHDN and FVKESK. Trimming shortened V by 1 base and J by 5 bases, and 6 bases separated the two germline ends.

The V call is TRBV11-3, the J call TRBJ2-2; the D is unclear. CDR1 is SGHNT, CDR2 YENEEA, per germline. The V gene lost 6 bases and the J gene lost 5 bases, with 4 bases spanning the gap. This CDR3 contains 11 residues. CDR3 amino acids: CASRGTGELFF. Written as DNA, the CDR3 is TGTGCCAGCAGGGGGACCGGGGAGCTGTTTTTT.

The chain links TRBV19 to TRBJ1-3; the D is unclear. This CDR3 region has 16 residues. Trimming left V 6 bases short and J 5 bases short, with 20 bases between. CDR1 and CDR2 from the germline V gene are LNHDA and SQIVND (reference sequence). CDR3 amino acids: CASSRHDPPGRNTIYF. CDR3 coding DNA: TGTGCCAGTAGCCGACACGACCCCCCGGGTCGAAACACCATATATTTT.

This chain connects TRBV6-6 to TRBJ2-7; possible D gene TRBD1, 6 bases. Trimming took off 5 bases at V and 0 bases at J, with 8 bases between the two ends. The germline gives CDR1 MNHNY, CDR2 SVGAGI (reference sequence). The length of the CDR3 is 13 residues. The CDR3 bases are TGTGCCAGCAGTCTCAGGGGCTCCTACGAGCAGTACTTC. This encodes CASSLRGSYEQYF.

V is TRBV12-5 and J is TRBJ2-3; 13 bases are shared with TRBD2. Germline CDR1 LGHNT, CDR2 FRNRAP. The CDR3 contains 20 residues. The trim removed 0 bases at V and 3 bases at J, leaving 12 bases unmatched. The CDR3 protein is CASGLVLVLAGGPGTDTQYF. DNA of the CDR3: TGTGCTAGTGGTTTGGTACTAGTACTAGCGGGAGGGCCGGGGACAGATACGCAGTATTTT.

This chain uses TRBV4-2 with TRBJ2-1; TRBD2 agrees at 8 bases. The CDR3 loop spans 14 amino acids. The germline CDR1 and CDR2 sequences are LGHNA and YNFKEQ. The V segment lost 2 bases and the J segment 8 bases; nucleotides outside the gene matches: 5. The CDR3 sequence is CASSQTGTRHEQFF. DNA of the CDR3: TGTGCCAGCAGCCAAACCGGGACTAGACATGAGCAGTTCTTC.

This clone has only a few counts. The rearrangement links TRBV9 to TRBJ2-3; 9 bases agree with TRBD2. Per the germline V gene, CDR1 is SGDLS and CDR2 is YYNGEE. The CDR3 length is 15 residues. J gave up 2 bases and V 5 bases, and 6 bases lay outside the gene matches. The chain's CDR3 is CASRGAGGNTDTQYF. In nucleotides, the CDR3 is TGTGCCAGCAGGGGAGCGGGGGGTAACACAGATACGCAGTATTTT.